The source of this T cell receptor beta chain is a study of CD8+ T cells in alopecia areata. Germline-derived CDR1 and CDR2 are GTSNPN and SVGIG (reference sequence). V lost 4 bases and J lost 0, with 24 bases in between. CDR3 size: 18 residues. Only a few counts were recorded for this clone. Its antigen is unidentified. General study results and limits: Throughout tofacitinib, many expanded lesional clones continued to persist in scalp and blood.

RNA, once extracted, was reverse transcribed into cDNA for use as the sequencing template. The table came from immunoSEQ multiplex PCR; TCRdb's copy has only in-frame clones and leaves some out. This table holds roughly 200,000 clones, approximately 60% found once. Treatment meaning: oral pan-JAK inhibitor, 5-10 mg twice daily. This TCR was recovered from a human donor with alopecia areata. The chain joins TRBV30 to TRBJ1-2; weak D call: TRBD1 (5 bases). Sequenced material: CD4+ T cells sorted from blood, taken at week 4, from a patient treated with tofacitinib. The CDR3 loop is CAWTTSNQEGPSNYGYTF. The CDR3 DNA is TGTGCCTGGACTACATCAAATCAAGAGGGGCCTTCTAACTATGGCTACACCTTC. Full variable domain (remainder filled in from reference TRBV30 and TRBJ1-2): SQTIHQWPATLVQPVGSPLSLECTVEGTSNPNLYWYRQAAGRGLQLLFYSVGIGQISSEVPQNLSASRPQDRQFILSSKKLLLSDSGFYLCAWTTSNQEGPSNYGYTFGSGTRLTVV.